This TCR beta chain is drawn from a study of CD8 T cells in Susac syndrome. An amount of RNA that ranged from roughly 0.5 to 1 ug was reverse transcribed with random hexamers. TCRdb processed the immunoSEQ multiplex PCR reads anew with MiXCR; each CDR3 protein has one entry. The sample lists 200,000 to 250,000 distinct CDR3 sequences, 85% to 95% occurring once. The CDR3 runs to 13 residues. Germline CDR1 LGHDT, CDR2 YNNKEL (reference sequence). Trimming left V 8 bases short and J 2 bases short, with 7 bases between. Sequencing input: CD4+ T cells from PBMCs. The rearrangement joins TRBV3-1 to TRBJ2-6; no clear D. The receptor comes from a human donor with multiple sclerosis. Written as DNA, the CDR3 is TGTGCCAGCGAAGCTCCTGGGGCCAACGTCCTGACTTTC. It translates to CASEAPGANVLTF.